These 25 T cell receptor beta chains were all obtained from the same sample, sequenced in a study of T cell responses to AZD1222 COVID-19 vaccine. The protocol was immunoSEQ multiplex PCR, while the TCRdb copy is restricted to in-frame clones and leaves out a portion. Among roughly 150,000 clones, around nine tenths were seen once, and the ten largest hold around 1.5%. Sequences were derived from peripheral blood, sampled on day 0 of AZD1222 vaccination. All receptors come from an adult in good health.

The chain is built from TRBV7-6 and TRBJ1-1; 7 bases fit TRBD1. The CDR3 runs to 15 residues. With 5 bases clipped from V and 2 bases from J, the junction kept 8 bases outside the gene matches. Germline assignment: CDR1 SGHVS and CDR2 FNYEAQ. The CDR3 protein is CASSARDRPNTEAFF. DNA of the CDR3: TGTGCCAGCAGCGCTAGGGACAGACCAAACACTGAAGCTTTCTTT. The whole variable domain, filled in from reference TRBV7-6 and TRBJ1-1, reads GAGVSQSPRYKVTKRGQDVALRCDPISGHVSLYWYRQALGQGPEFLTYFNYEAQQDKSGLPNDRFSAERPEGSISTLTIQRTEQRDSAMYRCASSARDRPNTEAFFGQGTRLTVV.

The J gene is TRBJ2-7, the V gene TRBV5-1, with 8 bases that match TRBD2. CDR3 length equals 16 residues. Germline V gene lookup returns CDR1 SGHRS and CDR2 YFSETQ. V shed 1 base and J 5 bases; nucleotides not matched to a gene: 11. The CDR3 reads CASSLLVGTRIHEQYF. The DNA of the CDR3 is TGCGCCAGCAGCTTGCTAGTTGGGACTAGAATACACGAGCAGTACTTC.

In DNA form, the CDR3 reads TGTGCCAGCAGCCTCGCCAGGGCCAGCGAGCAGTACTTC. This codes for CASSLARASEQYF. The chain has TRBV6-5 and TRBJ2-7; D may be TRBD1 (5 bases). Trimming removed 6 bases at V and 6 bases at J, with 15 bases between. CDR1 and CDR2 (germline): MNHEY, SVGAGI. This CDR3 is 13 amino acids long.

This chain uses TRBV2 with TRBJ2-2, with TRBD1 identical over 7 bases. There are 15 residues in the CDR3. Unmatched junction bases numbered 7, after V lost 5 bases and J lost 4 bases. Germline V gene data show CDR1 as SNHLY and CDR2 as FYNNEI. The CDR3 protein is CASSRQTGFTGELFF. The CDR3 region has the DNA TGTGCCAGCAGTCGCCAGACAGGGTTCACCGGGGAGCTGTTTTTT.

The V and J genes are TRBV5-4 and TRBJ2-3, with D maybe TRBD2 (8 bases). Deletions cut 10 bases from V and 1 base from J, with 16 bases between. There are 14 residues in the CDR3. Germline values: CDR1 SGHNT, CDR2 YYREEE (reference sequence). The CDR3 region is CASGGSGGTDTQYF. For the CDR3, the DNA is TGTGCCTCAGGGGGTAGCGGGGGCACAGATACGCAGTATTTT.

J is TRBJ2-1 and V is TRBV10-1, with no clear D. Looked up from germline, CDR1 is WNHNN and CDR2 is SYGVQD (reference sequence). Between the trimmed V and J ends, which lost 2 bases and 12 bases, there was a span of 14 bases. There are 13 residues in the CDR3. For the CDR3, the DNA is TGCGCCAGCAGTGAGAGACCTGGGTTGGCGCAGTTCTTC. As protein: CASSERPGLAQFF.

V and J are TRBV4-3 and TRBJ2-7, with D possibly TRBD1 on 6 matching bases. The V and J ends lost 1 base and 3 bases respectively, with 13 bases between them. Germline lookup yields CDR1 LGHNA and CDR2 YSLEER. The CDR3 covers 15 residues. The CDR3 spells CASSQARDIYYEQYF. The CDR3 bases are TGCGCCAGCAGCCAAGCCAGGGACATCTACTACGAGCAGTACTTC.

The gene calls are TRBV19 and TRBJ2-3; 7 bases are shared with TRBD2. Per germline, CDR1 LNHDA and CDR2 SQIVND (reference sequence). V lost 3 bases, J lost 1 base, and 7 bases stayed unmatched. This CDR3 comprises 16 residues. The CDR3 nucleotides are TGTGCCAGTAGTATTAATGGGGGGGGTCGCACAGATACGCAGTATTTT. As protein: CASSINGGGRTDTQYF.

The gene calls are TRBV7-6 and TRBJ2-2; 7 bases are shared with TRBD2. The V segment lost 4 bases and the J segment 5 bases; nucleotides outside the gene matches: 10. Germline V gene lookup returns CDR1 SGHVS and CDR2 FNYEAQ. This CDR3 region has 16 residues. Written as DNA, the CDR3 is TGTGCCAGCAGCTCCTCCGCGGGGGTGAGGACCGGGGAGCTGTTTTTT. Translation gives CASSSSAGVRTGELFF.

CDR3 coding DNA: TGTGCCTGGAGGGCCCAGCATGGCCTAGCCAAAAACATTCAGTACTTC. Its translation: CAWRAQHGLAKNIQYF. The V and J genes are TRBV30 and TRBJ2-4; D gene uncertain. The V and J ends lost 3 bases and 0 bases respectively, with 15 bases between them. The CDR3 loop spans 16 amino acids. CDR1 is GTSNPN and CDR2 is SVGIG in the germline V gene (reference sequence).

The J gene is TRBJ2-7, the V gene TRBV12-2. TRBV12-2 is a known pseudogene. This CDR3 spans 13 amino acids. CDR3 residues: CASRPPGPWEQYF. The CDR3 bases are TGTGCAAGTCGCCCCCCCGGACCCTGGGAGCAGTACTTC.

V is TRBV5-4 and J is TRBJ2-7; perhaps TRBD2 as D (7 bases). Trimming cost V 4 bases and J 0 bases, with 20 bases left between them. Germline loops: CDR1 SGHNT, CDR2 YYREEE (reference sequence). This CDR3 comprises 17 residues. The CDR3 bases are TGTGCCAGCAGCCCCCGAAGAGTGGGGGGGGCCTCCTACGAGCAGTACTTC. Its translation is CASSPRRVGGASYEQYF.

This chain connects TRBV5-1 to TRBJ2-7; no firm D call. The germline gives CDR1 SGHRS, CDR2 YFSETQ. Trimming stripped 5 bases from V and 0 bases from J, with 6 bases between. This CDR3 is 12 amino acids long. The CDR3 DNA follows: TGCGCCAGCAGGCAGACCTCCTACGAGCAGTACTTC. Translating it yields CASRQTSYEQYF.

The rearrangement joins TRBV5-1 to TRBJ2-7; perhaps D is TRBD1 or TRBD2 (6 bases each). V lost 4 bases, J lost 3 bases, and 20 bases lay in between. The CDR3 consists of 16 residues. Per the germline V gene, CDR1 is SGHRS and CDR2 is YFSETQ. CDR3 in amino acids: CASSITSGGGLYEQYF. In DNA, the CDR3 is TGCGCCAGCAGCATAACGTCCGGAGGGGGGCTCTACGAGCAGTACTTC.

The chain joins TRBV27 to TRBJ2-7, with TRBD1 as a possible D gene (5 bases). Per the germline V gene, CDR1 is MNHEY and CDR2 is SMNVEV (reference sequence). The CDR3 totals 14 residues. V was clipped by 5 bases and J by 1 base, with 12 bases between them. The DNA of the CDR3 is TGTGCCAGCAGTAGGGCTGGGGCTTCCTACGAGCAGTACTTC. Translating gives CASSRAGASYEQYF.

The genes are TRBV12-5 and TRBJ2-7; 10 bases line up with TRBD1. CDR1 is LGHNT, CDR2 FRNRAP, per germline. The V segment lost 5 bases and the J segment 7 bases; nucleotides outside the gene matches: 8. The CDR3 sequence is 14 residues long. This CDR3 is CASGPTGTGVEQYF. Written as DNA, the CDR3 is TGTGCTAGTGGTCCGACCGGGACAGGGGTAGAGCAGTACTTC.

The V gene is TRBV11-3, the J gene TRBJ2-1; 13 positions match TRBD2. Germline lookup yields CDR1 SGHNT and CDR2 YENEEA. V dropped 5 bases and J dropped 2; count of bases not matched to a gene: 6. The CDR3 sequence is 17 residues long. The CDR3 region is CASSLGTSGVPYNEQFF. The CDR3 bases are TGTGCCAGCAGCCTCGGGACTAGCGGGGTCCCCTACAATGAGCAGTTCTTC. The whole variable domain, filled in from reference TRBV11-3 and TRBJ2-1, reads EAGVVQSPRYKIIEKKQPVAFWCNPISGHNTLYWYLQNLGQGPELLIRYENEEAVDDSQLPKDRFSAERLKGVDSTLKIQPAELGDSAVYLCASSLGTSGVPYNEQFFGPGTRLTVL.

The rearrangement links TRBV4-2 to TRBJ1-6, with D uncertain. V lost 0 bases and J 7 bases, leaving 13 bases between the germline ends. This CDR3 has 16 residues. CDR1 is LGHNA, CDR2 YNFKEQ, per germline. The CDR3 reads CASSQDLRRLNSPLHF. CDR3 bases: TGTGCCAGCAGCCAAGATCTTAGACGCCTCAATTCACCCCTCCACTTT.

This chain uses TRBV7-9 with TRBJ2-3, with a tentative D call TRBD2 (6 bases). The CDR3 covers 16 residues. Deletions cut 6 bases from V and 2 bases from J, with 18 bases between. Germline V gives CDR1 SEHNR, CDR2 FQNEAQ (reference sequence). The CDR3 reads CASSTRSRDFTDTQYF. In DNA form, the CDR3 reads TGTGCCAGCAGTACCCGTTCCAGGGACTTCACAGATACGCAGTATTTT.

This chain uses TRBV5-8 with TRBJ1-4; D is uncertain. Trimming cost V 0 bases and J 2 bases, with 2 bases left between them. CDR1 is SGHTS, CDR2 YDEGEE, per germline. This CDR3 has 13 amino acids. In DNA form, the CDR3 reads TGTGCCAGCAGCTTGGATACTAATGAAAAACTGTTTTTT. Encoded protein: CASSLDTNEKLFF.

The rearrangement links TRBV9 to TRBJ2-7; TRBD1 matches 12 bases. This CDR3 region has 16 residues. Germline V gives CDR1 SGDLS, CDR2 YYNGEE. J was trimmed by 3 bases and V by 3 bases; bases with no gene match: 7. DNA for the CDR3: TGTGCCAGCAGCGGTCCGGGACAGGGGGCTTACTACGAGCAGTACTTC. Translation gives CASSGPGQGAYYEQYF.

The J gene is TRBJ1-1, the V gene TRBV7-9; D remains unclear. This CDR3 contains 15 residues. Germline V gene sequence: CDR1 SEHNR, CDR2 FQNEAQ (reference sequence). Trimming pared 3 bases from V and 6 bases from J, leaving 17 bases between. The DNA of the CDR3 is TGTGCCAGCAGCTTTAGACCCTCTATGGGTGCTGAAGCTTTCTTT. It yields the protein CASSFRPSMGAEAFF.

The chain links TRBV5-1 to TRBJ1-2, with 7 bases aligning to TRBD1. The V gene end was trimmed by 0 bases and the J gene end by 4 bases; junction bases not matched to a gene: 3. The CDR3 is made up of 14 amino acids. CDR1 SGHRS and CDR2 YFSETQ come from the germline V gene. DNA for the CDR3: TGCGCCAGCAGCTTGGGGGGACAGCTCTATGGCTACACCTTC. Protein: CASSLGGQLYGYTF.

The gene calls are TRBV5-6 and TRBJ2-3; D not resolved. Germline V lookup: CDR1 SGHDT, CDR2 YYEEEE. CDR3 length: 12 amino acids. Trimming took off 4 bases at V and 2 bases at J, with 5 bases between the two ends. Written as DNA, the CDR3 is TGTGCCAGCAGCGGCTCCACAGATACGCAGTATTTT. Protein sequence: CASSGSTDTQYF.

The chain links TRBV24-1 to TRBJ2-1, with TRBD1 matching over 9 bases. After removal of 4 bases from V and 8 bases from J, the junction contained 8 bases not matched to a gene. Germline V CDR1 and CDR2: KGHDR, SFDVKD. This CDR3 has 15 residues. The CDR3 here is CATSEGGTGRDEQFF. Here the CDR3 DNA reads TGTGCCACCAGTGAGGGCGGGACAGGGAGGGATGAGCAGTTCTTC.